A selection of T cell receptor beta chains follows, all from one sample in a study of shared clonotypes between healthy human individuals. The data were produced by immunoSEQ multiplex PCR, yet TCRdb's version contains in-frame clones alone and is incomplete. In the table there are approximately 2,000,000 clones, around 93% of which are singletons. The sequenced sample consisted of naive CD8+ T cells from PBMCs. The receptors were sampled from a young man in good health. Some clones in this sample may be carry-over from other donors' samples. Each CDR3 is given with its conserved first and last residue.

>TRBV11-2
CASSLGTGLGRGTDTQYF
>TRBV6-5
CASSYFGAGELFF
>TRBV7-9
CASLWGSGANVLTF
>TRBV4-1
CASSQGPAGGYMNEQFF
>TRBV6-5
CASSYKWGLNYGYTF
>TRBV27
CASGDRGGNQPQHF
>TRBV9
CASSVVVADTQYF
>TRBV29-1
CSAGQAFTGELFF
>TRBV9
CASREVPTDTQYF
>TRBV6-1
CASSDHHRDRGPYEQYF
>TRBV18
CASSPLEGQGHTDTQYF
>TRBV27
CASSLGAPTDTQYF
>TRBV5-8
CASSLGVYEQYF
>TRBV4-1
CASSLFHSGANVLTF
>TRBV11-2
CASSLISGSYEQYF
>TRBV29-1
CSGANSTEAFF
>TRBV7-9
CASSLVGGVSGGEAFF
>TRBV13
CASSSLGGEKNTGELFF
>TRBV29-1
CSAQGTGFGEQYF
>TRBV30
CAWSAGGWEYF
>TRBV10-3
CAIREGGTQYF
>TRBV27
CASSPSTDTQYF